This passage covers 10 T cell receptor beta chains from one sample sequenced in a study of cytomegalovirus exposure and HLA in healthy donors. The PCR contained 60 Vbeta and 13 Jbeta primers. Sequencing was performed with immunoSEQ multiplex PCR; in TCRdb, only in-frame clones are kept and a portion is missing. The profile shows about 160,000 clones, approximately 84% of them singletons. Sequenced: PBMCs. Receptor source: a man aged 18 to 29 in good health and CMV-seropositive.

The chain uses TRBV5-5 and TRBJ1-1, with TRBD1 identical over 9 bases. V lost 2 bases and J lost 0; bases outside the gene matches: 2. This CDR3 has 15 amino acids. From germline, CDR1 is SGHKS and CDR2 YYEKEE (reference sequence). The DNA for the CDR3 is TGTGCCAGCAGCTTCGGACAGGGGATGAACACTGAAGCTTTCTTT. The encoded protein is CASSFGQGMNTEAFF.

This sequence joins TRBV2 and TRBJ2-3; maybe TRBD1 (5 bases). The CDR3 is 16 amino acids. CDR1 is SNHLY and CDR2 is FYNNEI in the germline V gene. Trimming removed 4 bases at V and 6 bases at J, with 20 bases between. The CDR3 protein is CASSVLIPGPRDTQYF. In DNA, the CDR3 is TGTGCCAGCAGTGTTCTAATTCCAGGGCCGCGGGATACGCAGTATTTT.

The V and J genes are TRBV18 and TRBJ2-7; 10 bases align to TRBD2. Germline lookup yields CDR1 KGHSH and CDR2 LQKENI. The ends lost 1 base at V and 4 bases at J; junction bases unmatched: 4. The CDR3 consists of 15 residues. The CDR3 DNA sequence: TGTGCCAGCTCACCACTTAGCGGGGGGATTTACGAGCAGTACTTC. The encoded protein is CASSPLSGGIYEQYF.

The chain uses TRBV27 and TRBJ2-7; perhaps TRBD1 as D (6 bases). Germline lookup yields CDR1 MNHEY and CDR2 SMNVEV (reference sequence). Trimming stripped 0 bases from V and 4 bases from J, with 13 bases between. The CDR3 contains 15 residues. The CDR3 DNA reads TGTGCCAGCAGTTTATCTAACAGGGCCCATTACGAGCAGTACTTC. Translating gives CASSLSNRAHYEQYF.

The V and J genes are TRBV15 and TRBJ2-1; TRBD1 might be the D (5 bases). CDR1 is LNHNV and CDR2 is YYDKDF in the germline V gene (reference sequence). This CDR3 has 12 residues. Trimming stripped 3 bases from V and 13 bases from J, with 13 bases between. CDR3 nucleotide sequence: TGTGCCACCAGCAGGACAGACCTCCAACAGTTCTTC. Amino acid sequence: CATSRTDLQQFF.

The J gene is TRBJ2-7, the V gene TRBV2; TRBD1 might be the D (6 bases). This CDR3 contains 15 residues. V lost 5 bases and J 8 bases, leaving 22 bases between the germline ends. Germline values: CDR1 SNHLY, CDR2 FYNNEI. CDR3 region: CASSTIYSDRFKQYF. The CDR3 DNA reads as TGTGCCAGCAGTACTATATATAGTGACAGGTTCAAGCAGTACTTC.

The chain is built from TRBV7-2 and TRBJ1-2, with D perhaps TRBD1 (5 bases). Germline V gives CDR1 SGHTA, CDR2 FQGNSA. CDR3 length equals 15 residues. V was pared by 1 base and J by 4 bases, with 13 bases between. The CDR3 DNA sequence: TGTGCCAGCAGCTTAGGTTCTCAGGGTGCCTATGGCTACACCTTC. Amino acid sequence: CASSLGSQGAYGYTF.

V gene TRBV5-6 combines with J gene TRBJ1-6; D not certain. This CDR3 has 18 amino acids. The V end lost 1 base, the J end lost 0 bases, and 14 bases lay between the germline ends. From germline, CDR1 is SGHDT and CDR2 YYEEEE. CDR3 loop: CASSLKAAPSSYNSPLHF. The DNA of the CDR3 is TGTGCCAGCAGCTTGAAGGCGGCGCCTAGCTCCTATAATTCACCCCTCCACTTT.

This sequence joins TRBV6-5 and TRBJ1-5; D might be TRBD1 (5 bases). The V gene lost 6 bases and the J gene lost 2 bases, with 14 bases spanning the gap. There are 15 residues in the CDR3. Germline V gene lookup returns CDR1 MNHEY and CDR2 SVGAGI. The CDR3 DNA reads TGTGCCAGCAGACCGGGGGGAAAAGGCAATCAGCCCCAGCATTTT. Translation gives CASRPGGKGNQPQHF.

V gene TRBV5-1 combines with J gene TRBJ2-1, with a weak D call TRBD2 (6 bases). V dropped 4 bases and J dropped 9 bases, with 14 bases sitting between them. In germline, CDR1 is SGHRS, CDR2 YFSETQ. This CDR3 has 13 residues. The CDR3 DNA sequence: TGCGCCAGCAGCGCATTCCCGGGGGTTGAGCAGTTCTTC. Protein product: CASSAFPGVEQFF.